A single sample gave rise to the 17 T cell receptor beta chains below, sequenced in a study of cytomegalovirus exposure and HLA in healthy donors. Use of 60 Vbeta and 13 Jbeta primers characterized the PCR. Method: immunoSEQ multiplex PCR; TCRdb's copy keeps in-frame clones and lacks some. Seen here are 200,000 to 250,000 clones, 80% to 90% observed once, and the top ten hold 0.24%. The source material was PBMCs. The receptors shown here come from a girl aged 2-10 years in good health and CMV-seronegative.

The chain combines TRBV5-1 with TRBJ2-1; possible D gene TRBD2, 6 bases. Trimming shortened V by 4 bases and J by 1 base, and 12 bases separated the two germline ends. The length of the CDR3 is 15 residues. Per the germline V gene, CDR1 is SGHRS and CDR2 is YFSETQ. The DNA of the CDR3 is TGCGCCAGCAGCCCTTCTGGGAGGTCCTACAATGAGCAGTTCTTC. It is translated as CASSPSGRSYNEQFF.

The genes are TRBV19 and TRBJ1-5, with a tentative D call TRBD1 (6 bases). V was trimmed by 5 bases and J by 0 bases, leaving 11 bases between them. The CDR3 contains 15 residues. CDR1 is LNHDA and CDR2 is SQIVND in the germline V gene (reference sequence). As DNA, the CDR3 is TGTGCCAGTAGTGGGACACTTTATAGCAATCAGCCCCAGCATTTT. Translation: CASSGTLYSNQPQHF.

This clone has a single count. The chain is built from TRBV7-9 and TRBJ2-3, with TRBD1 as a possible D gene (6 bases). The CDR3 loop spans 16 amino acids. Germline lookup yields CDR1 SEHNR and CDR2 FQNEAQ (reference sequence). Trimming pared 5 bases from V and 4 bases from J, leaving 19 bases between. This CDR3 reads CASSPLTHRVSDTQYF. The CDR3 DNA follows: TGTGCCAGCAGCCCACTCACTCACAGGGTCTCAGATACGCAGTATTTT.

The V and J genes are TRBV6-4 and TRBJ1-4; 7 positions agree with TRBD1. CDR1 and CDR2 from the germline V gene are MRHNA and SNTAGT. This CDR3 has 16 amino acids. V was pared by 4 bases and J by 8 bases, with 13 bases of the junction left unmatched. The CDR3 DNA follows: TGTGCCAGCAGTGCCGATGACAGGGAGGAAGGAGAAAAACTGTTTTTT. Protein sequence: CASSADDREEGEKLFF.

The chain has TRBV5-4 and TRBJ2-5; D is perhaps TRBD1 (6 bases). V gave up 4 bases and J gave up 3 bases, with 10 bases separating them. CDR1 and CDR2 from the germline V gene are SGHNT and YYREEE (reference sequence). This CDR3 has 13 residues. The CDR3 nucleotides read TGTGCCAGCAGCCCTTGGACAGAAGAGACCCAGTACTTC. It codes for CASSPWTEETQYF.

CDR3 loop: CASSLGKDRGRSYEQYF. The DNA for the CDR3 is TGTGCCAGCAGCTTGGGGAAAGACAGGGGCCGGTCCTACGAGCAGTACTTC. V gene TRBV5-7 combines with J gene TRBJ2-7; the match to TRBD1 covers 8 bases. TRBV5-7 is noted as an ORF with a role that remains uncertain. Trimming at V came to 0 bases and at J to 1 base, leaving 9 bases not matched to a gene. The CDR3 is made up of 17 amino acids.

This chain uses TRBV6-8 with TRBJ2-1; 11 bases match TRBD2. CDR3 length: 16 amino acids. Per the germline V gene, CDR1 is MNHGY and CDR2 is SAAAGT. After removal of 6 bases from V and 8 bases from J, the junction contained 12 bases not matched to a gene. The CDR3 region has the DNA TGTGCCAGCAGCCAACCCCTAGCGGGAGGTTGGGATGAGCAGTTCTTC. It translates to CASSQPLAGGWDEQFF.

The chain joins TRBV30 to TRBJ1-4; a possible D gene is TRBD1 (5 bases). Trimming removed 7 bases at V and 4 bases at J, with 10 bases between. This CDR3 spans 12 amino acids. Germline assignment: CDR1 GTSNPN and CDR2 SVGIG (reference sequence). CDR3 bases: TGTGCCTTCTGGGGGGGTAATGAAAAACTGTTTTTT. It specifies CAFWGGNEKLFF.

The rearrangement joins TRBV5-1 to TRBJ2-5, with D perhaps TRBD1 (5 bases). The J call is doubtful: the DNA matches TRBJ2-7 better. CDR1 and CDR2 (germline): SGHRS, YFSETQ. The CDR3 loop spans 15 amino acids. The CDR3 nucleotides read TGCGCCAGCAGCTTGGAACAGGATTACTCCTACGAGCAGTACTTC. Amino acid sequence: CASSLEQDYSYEQYF.

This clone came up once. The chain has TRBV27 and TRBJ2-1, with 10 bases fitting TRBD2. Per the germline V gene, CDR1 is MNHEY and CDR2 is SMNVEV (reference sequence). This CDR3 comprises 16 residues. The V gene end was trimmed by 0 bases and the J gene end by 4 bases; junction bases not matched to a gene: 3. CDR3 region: CASSLSGTSVYNEQFF. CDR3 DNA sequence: TGTGCCAGCAGTTTATCCGGGACTAGCGTTTACAATGAGCAGTTCTTC.

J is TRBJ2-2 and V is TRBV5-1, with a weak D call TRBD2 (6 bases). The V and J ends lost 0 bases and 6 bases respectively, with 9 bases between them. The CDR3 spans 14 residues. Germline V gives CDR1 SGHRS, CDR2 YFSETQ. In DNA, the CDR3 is TGCGCCAGCAGCTTGGTAGGAGGGGCCGGGGAGCTGTTTTTT. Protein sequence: CASSLVGGAGELFF.

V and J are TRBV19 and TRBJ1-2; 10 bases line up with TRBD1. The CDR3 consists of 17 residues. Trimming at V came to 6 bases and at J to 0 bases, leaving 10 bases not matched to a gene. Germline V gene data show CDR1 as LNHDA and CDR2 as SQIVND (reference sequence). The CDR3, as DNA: TGTGCCAGTAGGGGACGGGACAGGGGTTTGGCTAACTATGGCTACACCTTC. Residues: CASRGRDRGLANYGYTF.

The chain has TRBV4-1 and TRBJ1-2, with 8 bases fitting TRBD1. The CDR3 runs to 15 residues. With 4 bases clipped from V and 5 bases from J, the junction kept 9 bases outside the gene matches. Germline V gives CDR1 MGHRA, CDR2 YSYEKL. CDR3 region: CASSPLGQGGYGYTF. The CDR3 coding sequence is TGCGCCAGCAGCCCACTCGGACAGGGAGGATATGGCTACACCTTC.

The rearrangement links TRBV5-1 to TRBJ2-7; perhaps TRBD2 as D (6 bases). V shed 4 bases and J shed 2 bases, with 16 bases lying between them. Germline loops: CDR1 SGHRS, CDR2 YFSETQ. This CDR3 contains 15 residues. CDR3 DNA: TGCGCCAGCAGCCCTACGGACGGAGGGCCCTACGAGCAGTACTTC. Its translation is CASSPTDGGPYEQYF.

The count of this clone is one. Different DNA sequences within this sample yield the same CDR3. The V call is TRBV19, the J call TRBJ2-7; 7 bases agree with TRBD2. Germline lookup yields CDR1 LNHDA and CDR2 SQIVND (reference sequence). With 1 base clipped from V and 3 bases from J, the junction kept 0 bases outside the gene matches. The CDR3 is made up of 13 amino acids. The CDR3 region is CASSIAGGYEQYF. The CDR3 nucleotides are TGTGCCAGTAGTATAGCGGGGGGCTACGAGCAGTACTTC.

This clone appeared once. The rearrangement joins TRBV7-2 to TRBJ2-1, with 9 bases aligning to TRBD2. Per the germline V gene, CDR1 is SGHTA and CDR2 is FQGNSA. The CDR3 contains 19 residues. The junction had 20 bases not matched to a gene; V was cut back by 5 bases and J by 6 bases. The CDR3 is CASSTLTGASGATANEQFF. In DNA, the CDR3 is TGTGCCAGCAGCACCCTAACCGGGGCTAGCGGGGCGACTGCCAATGAGCAGTTCTTC.

DNA for the CDR3: TGTGCCAGCAGTGAAGCGTGGGGCAGGGACTCTGGAAACACCATATATTTT. This gives the protein CASSEAWGRDSGNTIYF. This chain links TRBV6-1 with TRBJ1-3, with D perhaps TRBD1 (5 bases). CDR3 length equals 17 residues. Per the germline V gene, CDR1 is MNHNS and CDR2 is SASEGT. V lost 0 bases and J lost 0, with 12 bases in between.